This record looks at one T cell receptor (beta chain) sequence and its context. Germline-derived CDR1 and CDR2 are MNHEY and SMNVEV (reference sequence). The CDR3 has 18 amino acids. V dropped 7 bases and J dropped 1; count of bases not matched to a gene: 12. The sample originates from a study of cytomegalovirus exposure and HLA in healthy donors. Here immunoSEQ multiplex PCR was the method, and the copy in TCRdb shows in-frame clones only, minus some. The sample has tens of thousands of clones; 85% are singletons. The sequenced sample was PBMCs. This receptor was identified in a man aged 25-45 years in good health and CMV-seronegative. The chain joins TRBV27 to TRBJ2-3, with TRBD2 identical over 12 bases. The CDR3 DNA reads TGTGCCAGCAATTCCGGGACTAGCGGGCTGGGTGGCACAGATACGCAGTATTTT. Translation: CASNSGTSGLGGTDTQYF.